The clone carrying this TCR beta chain was counted at least ten times. Antigen unknown. Using RNA template, CDR3s of TCR alpha and beta were amplified with iRepertoire arm-PCR. Tissue mRNA or PBMC total RNA, roughly 90-400 ng, went into one-step reverse transcription and amplification. TCRdb redid the calling of the multiplex PCR reads with MiXCR, one entry per CDR3 protein. The table lists 100,000 to 150,000 distinct CDR3 sequences, roughly 25% of them singletons. The record originates from a study of glioma-infiltrating T cells. General study results and limits: Above-expected tissue-blood divergence occurred in all gliomas, most in low-grade ones. Tissue and blood shared very few CDR3 sequences.

V was clipped by 1 base and J by 4 bases; unmatched bases: 7. From germline, CDR1 is LGHNA and CDR2 YNFKEQ. CDR3 length equals 15 residues. Sequencing was performed on glioma tissue, nonneoplastic brain tissue, or PBMCs (not recorded which). The genes are TRBV4-2 and TRBJ2-7; the match to TRBD1 covers 7 bases. The clonotype was recovered from a human donor with low-grade glioma or glioblastoma, undergoing nonglioma brain surgery, or in good health (not recorded which). CDR3 amino acids: CASSQGWDREYEQYF. CDR3 in DNA: TGTGCCAGCAGCCAAGGATGGGACAGAGAGTACGAGCAGTACTTC.